This T cell receptor beta chain was found in a study of T-cell reconstitution after alpha-beta-depleted transplantation in children. Study observations and caveats: Some patients' high day-60 TCRbeta diversity was traced to surviving recipient T cells and thymic progenitors.

Molecular barcoding with unique molecular identifiers was used for the TCRbeta library. TCRdb reprocessed the PCR reads via MiXCR and lists one record per CDR3 protein. The sample holds 60,000 to 85,000 distinct CDR3 sequences, 15% to 20% seen once. This clonotype was seen only a few times. The antigen remains undetermined. CDR3 length equals 19 residues. Unmatched junction bases numbered 13, after V lost 6 bases and J lost 0 bases. Per germline, CDR1 MDHEN and CDR2 SYDVKM. The specimen comprised PBMCs, mostly from graft donor cells, sampled 360 days after TCRalphabeta/CD19-depleted stem cell transplant. V gene TRBV28 combines with J gene TRBJ2-4; 11 nucleotides align to TRBD1. The receptor comes from a male patient between 2 and 9 years old who had a stem cell transplant for acute lymphoblastic leukemia, so the T cells may come from the graft donor. The CDR3 loop is CASSFPGQGDSLAKNIQYF. CDR3 nucleotides: TGTGCCAGCAGCTTTCCGGGACAGGGGGATTCACTAGCCAAAAACATTCAGTACTTC. The full variable domain, completed using reference TRBV28 and TRBJ2-4, is DVKVTQSSRYLVKRTGEKVFLECVQDMDHENMFWYRQDPGLGLRLIYFSYDVKMKEKGDIPEGYSVSREKKERFSLILESASTNQTSMYLCASSFPGQGDSLAKNIQYFGAGTRLSVL.